The 28 T cell receptor beta chains given below trace back to one sample, sequenced in a study of blood T cells in healthy people across ages. Through a sample-barcoded 5' primer and a J-beta primer mix, a second PCR was run for 7 to 11 cycles. TCRdb itself ran the 5' RACE reads through MiXCR, one entry per CDR3 protein. The data contain roughly 860,000 distinct CDR3 sequences, 55% to 65% of them singletons. The source material was blood. The receptors shown here come from a man younger than 45 in good health.

The chain carries TRBV20-1 and TRBJ2-5; 7 nucleotides align to TRBD1. The CDR3 has 15 residues. The trim removed 4 bases at V and 5 bases at J, leaving 13 bases unmatched. CDR1 is DFQATT and CDR2 is SNEGSKA in the germline V gene (reference sequence). CDR3 protein: CSATLNRGIGETQYF. CDR3 DNA sequence: TGCAGTGCTACCCTAAACAGGGGTATCGGGGAGACCCAGTACTTC.

The chain couples TRBV3-1 to TRBJ2-7; TRBD2 matches at 10 bases. The CDR3 spans 16 residues. Per germline, CDR1 LGHDT and CDR2 YNNKEL (reference sequence). With V trimmed by 4 bases and J by 2 bases, 8 bases remained unmatched. The CDR3 sequence: CASSPGTTSGAYEQYF. As DNA, the CDR3 is TGTGCCAGCAGCCCGGGTACAACTAGCGGGGCCTACGAGCAGTACTTC.

This chain joins TRBV20-1 and TRBJ2-7; D is unclear. With 1 base removed from V and 0 bases from J, the gap between germline ends came to 7 bases. In germline, CDR1 is DFQATT, CDR2 SNEGSKA (reference sequence). The length of the CDR3 is 13 residues. The CDR3 DNA reads as TGCAGTGCTAGAGCCTGGGTCTCCTACGAGCAGTACTTC. As protein: CSARAWVSYEQYF.

This chain uses TRBV24-1 with TRBJ2-5; 9 positions agree with TRBD1. The germline gives CDR1 KGHDR, CDR2 SFDVKD. The CDR3 is 17 amino acids. V lost 3 bases and J lost 11; bases outside the gene matches: 18. The CDR3: CATSDMDRGPSYNEQYF. CDR3 bases: TGTGCCACCAGTGATATGGACAGGGGCCCATCCTACAATGAGCAGTACTTC.

This clonotype was detected only a few times. The chain employs TRBV4-1 and TRBJ1-4, with D possibly matching TRBD1 (5 bases). Trimming pared 4 bases from V and 2 bases from J, leaving 14 bases between. The CDR3 sequence is 16 residues long. Germline-derived CDR1 and CDR2 are MGHRA and YSYEKL. The CDR3 loop reads CASSPGLRGTNEKLFF. In DNA, the CDR3 is TGCGCCAGCAGCCCGGGATTACGGGGGACTAATGAAAAACTGTTTTTT.

This clonotype was detected a few times. The rearrangement uses TRBV28 and TRBJ2-7; D is undetermined. Germline CDR1 reads MDHEN; CDR2 reads SYDVKM. The CDR3 spans 13 residues. Trimming removed 1 base from V and 2 bases from J, with 6 bases in between. CDR3 amino acids: CASSLSRAYEQYF. CDR3 in DNA: TGTGCCAGCAGTTTATCCAGAGCCTACGAGCAGTACTTC.

There are a few counts of this clonotype. The chain combines TRBV7-2 with TRBJ2-3, with 10 bases fitting TRBD2. With 5 bases clipped from V and 1 base from J, the junction kept 6 bases outside the gene matches. CDR3 length equals 16 residues. CDR1 is SGHTA and CDR2 is FQGNSA in the germline V gene. The CDR3 loop is CASSPRTSGRTDTQYF. For the CDR3, the DNA is TGTGCCAGCAGCCCCCGGACTAGCGGACGCACAGATACGCAGTATTTT. Together with reference TRBV7-2 and TRBJ2-3, the CDR3 gives the full variable domain: GAGVSQSPSNKVTEKGKDVELRCDPISGHTALYWYRQSLGQGLEFLIYFQGNSAPDKSGLPSDRFSAERTGGSVSTLTIQRTQQEDSAVYLCASSPRTSGRTDTQYFGPGTRLTVL.

This clonotype turned up a few times. This chain connects TRBV7-2 to TRBJ2-7, with TRBD1 matching over 12 bases. V shed 5 bases, J shed 6 bases, and the junction held 8 bases outside the gene matches. CDR1 is SGHTA and CDR2 is FQGNSA in the germline V gene. This CDR3 spans 15 amino acids. The CDR3, as DNA: TGTGCCAGCAGCAAACTCGGGACAGGGGGCTCCGAGCAGTACTTC. Its protein is CASSKLGTGGSEQYF.

A few counts support this clonotype. The rearrangement links TRBV10-3 to TRBJ1-5; 8 bases fit TRBD1. V lost 11 bases and J lost 7; bases outside the gene matches: 13. This CDR3 region has 14 residues. Germline-derived CDR1 and CDR2 are ENHRY and SYGVKD. CDR3 coding DNA: TGTGCCTCTAAGGGACCAGGGGGCGAACAGCCCCAGCATTTT. Translated, it gives CASKGPGGEQPQHF.

V is TRBV6-6 and J is TRBJ1-4; possible D gene TRBD1, 6 bases. V dropped 7 bases and J dropped 2 bases, with 11 bases sitting between them. The germline CDR1 and CDR2 sequences are MNHNY and SVGAGI (reference sequence). The CDR3 totals 14 residues. In nucleotides, the CDR3 is TGTGCCAGCACCGAAGGGGGGACTAATGAAAAACTGTTTTTT. Translated, it gives CASTEGGTNEKLFF.

This chain connects TRBV9 to TRBJ2-3; TRBD1 might be the D (6 bases). The DNA matches TRBJ1-4 better at its end, which makes the J call doubtful. CDR1 is SGDLS and CDR2 is YYNGEE in the germline V gene. CDR3 length: 15 residues. The CDR3 is CASSPSGGRHEKLFF. The CDR3 coding sequence is TGTGCCAGCAGCCCTTCGGGGGGGCGTCATGAAAAACTGTTTTTT.

V usage is TRBV4-3 and J usage is TRBJ2-1; possibly TRBD2 for D (5 bases). Between the trimmed V and J ends, which lost 0 bases and 10 bases, there was a span of 16 bases. Germline V lookup: CDR1 LGHNA, CDR2 YSLEER. This CDR3 has 15 residues. This CDR3 reads CASSQDGIGQREQFF. CDR3 nucleotides: TGCGCCAGCAGCCAAGACGGGATCGGCCAACGGGAGCAGTTCTTC.

The genes are TRBV4-1 and TRBJ2-4; D possibly corresponds to TRBD1 (6 bases). The DNA end is a closer match to TRBJ2-7, so the J assignment may be wrong. The V gene's germline CDR1 is MGHRA and CDR2 YSYEKL. This CDR3 region has 15 residues. The CDR3 region has the DNA TGCGCCAGCAGCCAAGCCCCAGGGGCCTCCTACGAGCAGTACTTC. The encoded protein is CASSQAPGASYEQYF.

The chain links TRBV3-1 to TRBJ1-5; weak D call: TRBD1 (6 bases). This CDR3 spans 16 amino acids. Trimming removed 1 base from V and 7 bases from J, with 17 bases in between. Germline V gene data show CDR1 as LGHDT and CDR2 as YNNKEL (reference sequence). CDR3 loop: CASSQGIWGQLQPQHF. DNA for the CDR3: TGTGCCAGCAGCCAAGGAATTTGGGGACAACTCCAGCCCCAGCATTTT.

The chain is built from TRBV27 and TRBJ2-1; 8 nucleotides match TRBD1. This CDR3 region has 12 residues. The J segment lost 7 bases and the V segment lost 8 bases, leaving 4 bases of the junction unmatched. Germline CDR1 reads MNHEY; CDR2 reads SMNVEV (reference sequence). The CDR3 DNA follows: TGTGCCAGCCACAGGGGGGAAAATGAGCAGTTCTTC. Protein: CASHRGENEQFF.

This clonotype showed up just a few times. V gene TRBV20-1 combines with J gene TRBJ1-2, with TRBD1 matching 9 bases. CDR3 length equals 16 residues. The germline gives CDR1 DFQATT, CDR2 SNEGSKA (reference sequence). The V gene end was trimmed by 0 bases and the J gene end by 4 bases; junction bases not matched to a gene: 9. DNA for the CDR3: TGCAGTGCTAGAGATCGGACAGGGGCCCTTCTCTATGGCTACACCTTC. Encoded protein: CSARDRTGALLYGYTF.

This chain connects TRBV27 to TRBJ2-1, with D possibly matching TRBD2 (5 bases). This CDR3 comprises 13 residues. The germline CDR1 and CDR2 sequences are MNHEY and SMNVEV (reference sequence). Trimming removed 1 base at V and 7 bases at J, with 8 bases between. The CDR3 region is CASSLFTGNEQFF. CDR3 sequence (DNA): TGTGCCAGCAGTTTATTCACGGGGAATGAGCAGTTCTTC.

About this clonotype itself: A read error may account for a junction end that differs from germline. The chain is built from TRBV4-3 and TRBJ1-4; 7 nucleotides agree with TRBD1. The germline CDR1 and CDR2 sequences are LGHNA and YSLEER. This CDR3 is built from 15 residues. The DNA for the CDR3 is TGCGCCAGCAGCCAACAGGGACAGACTAATGAAGAACTGTTTTTT. This codes for CASSQQGQTNEELFF.

V is TRBV7-8 and J is TRBJ2-2, with a weak D call TRBD2 (5 bases). Germline loops: CDR1 SGHVS, CDR2 FQNEAQ. The CDR3 sequence is 13 residues long. Trimming pared 0 bases from V and 6 bases from J, leaving 5 bases between. The CDR3 region has the DNA TGTGCCAGCAGCTTAGCGCGGGCCGGGGAGCTGTTTTTT. As protein: CASSLARAGELFF.

CDR3 DNA sequence: TGTGCCAGCAGTTTTCAGACAGGGTCAATCTATGGCTACACCTTC. Protein: CASSFQTGSIYGYTF. This chain connects TRBV28 to TRBJ1-2; TRBD1 aligns across 7 bases. Germline V gives CDR1 MDHEN, CDR2 SYDVKM. The CDR3 is 15 residues long. The trim removed 3 bases at V and 4 bases at J, leaving 8 bases unmatched.

This sequence joins TRBV15 and TRBJ2-5; TRBD1 matches at 8 bases. The germline gives CDR1 LNHNV, CDR2 YYDKDF (reference sequence). V shed 4 bases, J shed 6 bases, and the junction held 10 bases outside the gene matches. The CDR3 sequence is 15 residues long. The CDR3 is CATSKTLGQGQTQYF. DNA for the CDR3: TGTGCCACCAGCAAGACCCTAGGACAGGGCCAGACCCAGTACTTC.

The CDR3 protein is CASSFRLAGGPLQETQYF. In DNA form, the CDR3 reads TGTGCCAGCAGCTTCAGACTAGCGGGGGGACCGCTGCAAGAGACCCAGTACTTC. The chain couples TRBV7-7 to TRBJ2-5; TRBD2 matches at 13 bases. CDR3 length: 18 amino acids. Germline V lookup: CDR1 SSHAT, CDR2 FNYEAQ (reference sequence). V lost 3 bases to trimming and J lost 2 bases; unmatched junction nucleotides: 9.

The chain carries TRBV4-2 and TRBJ2-5, with D possibly TRBD2 on 6 matching bases. Germline values: CDR1 LGHNA, CDR2 YNFKEQ. This CDR3 contains 16 residues. V was cut by 1 base and J by 1 base, with 13 bases left in between. The CDR3 loop reads CASSQGELLAQETQYF. The CDR3 DNA reads TGTGCCAGCAGCCAAGGTGAACTACTAGCCCAAGAGACCCAGTACTTC.

Regarding this clonotype: Sequence at one end of the junction differs from germline and may be a read error. J is TRBJ2-5 and V is TRBV6-2 or TRBV6-3; D gene ambiguous. The J call may be mistaken, given a closer DNA end match to TRBJ2-7. From germline, CDR1 is MNHEY and CDR2 SVGEGT. The CDR3 contains 13 residues. In DNA form, the CDR3 reads TGTGCCATCAGTTTACACCTTGGTTACGAGCAGTACTTC. Translation gives CAISLHLGYEQYF.

This clonotype was detected only a few times. The genes are TRBV27 and TRBJ1-5, with D perhaps matching TRBD1 (6 bases). With 8 bases removed from V and 4 bases from J, the gap between germline ends came to 18 bases. CDR3 length equals 15 residues. CDR1 is MNHEY, CDR2 SMNVEV, per germline (reference sequence). The CDR3 coding sequence is TGTGCCAGCGGGATATTGTGGGACATAAATCAGCCCCAGCATTTT. Amino acid sequence: CASGILWDINQPQHF.

The genes are TRBV4-2 and TRBJ2-3; unclear D gene. Germline assignment: CDR1 LGHNA and CDR2 YNFKEQ. The CDR3 runs 14 residues. The V end lost 4 bases, the J end lost 2 bases, and 10 bases lay between the germline ends. The chain's CDR3 is CASSPTPDTDTQYF. The CDR3 region has the DNA TGTGCCAGCAGCCCCACGCCGGACACAGATACGCAGTATTTT.

The chain uses TRBV25-1 and TRBJ1-6; 8 bases line up with TRBD1. The CDR3 extends over 17 amino acids. Germline V gene data show CDR1 as MGHDK and CDR2 as SYGVNS. The junction had 8 bases not matched to a gene; V was cut back by 1 base and J by 6 bases. The CDR3 is CASSESGRGQSNSPLHF. The CDR3 region has the DNA TGTGCCAGCAGTGAATCGGGCAGGGGGCAAAGTAATTCACCCCTCCACTTT.

The V gene is TRBV6-5, the J gene TRBJ2-1; D perhaps matches TRBD1 (6 bases). Trimming cost V 0 bases and J 2 bases, with 11 bases left between them. This CDR3 region has 16 residues. Per the germline V gene, CDR1 is MNHEY and CDR2 is SVGAGI. In nucleotides, the CDR3 is TGTGCCAGCAGTTACTCTCCAGGGGTGGCCTACAATGAGCAGTTCTTC. It specifies CASSYSPGVAYNEQFF.